The 27 T cell receptor beta chains reported below all come from one sample, sequenced in a study of cytomegalovirus exposure and HLA in healthy donors. Primers for the PCR totalled 60 Vbeta and 13 Jbeta. Profiling relied on immunoSEQ multiplex PCR, and the TCRdb table lists in-frame clones only, not all of them. The data show approximately 100,000 clones, around three quarters seen once. The sample comprised PBMCs. These receptors were collected from a woman in her thirties or forties in good health and CMV-seronegative.

This chain uses TRBV7-2 with TRBJ1-4, with 7 bases matching TRBD1. Germline loops: CDR1 SGHTA, CDR2 FQGNSA. V shed 5 bases, J shed 5 bases, and the junction held 5 bases outside the gene matches. This CDR3 contains 14 residues. This CDR3 reads CASSTDRLNEKLFF. In nucleotides, the CDR3 is TGTGCCAGCAGCACGGACAGGCTGAATGAAAAACTGTTTTTT.

This sequence joins TRBV7-9 and TRBJ1-1; D is ambiguous. The germline CDR1 and CDR2 sequences are SEHNR and FQNEAQ (reference sequence). CDR3 length: 13 amino acids. Trimming shortened V by 1 base and J by 11 bases, and 14 bases separated the two germline ends. The CDR3 is CASSLVEVVNAFF. The CDR3 DNA reads as TGTGCCAGCAGCTTAGTAGAAGTGGTGAATGCTTTCTTT.

The genes are TRBV23-1 and TRBJ2-7, with 8 bases aligning to TRBD1. TRBV23-1 is labeled an ORF, and its function is uncertain. The J segment lost 6 bases and the V segment lost 4 bases, leaving 17 bases of the junction unmatched. This CDR3 contains 17 residues. The CDR3 sequence: CASSRPSPRDRFCEQYF. The CDR3, as DNA: TGCGCCAGCAGTCGCCCCTCCCCCCGGGACAGGTTCTGCGAGCAGTACTTC.

Remarks on this clone: Other DNA sequences of this sample code for an identical CDR3. The genes are TRBV28 and TRBJ2-7, with 7 bases lining up with TRBD2. Unmatched junction bases numbered 17, after V lost 5 bases and J lost 7 bases. Germline V lookup: CDR1 MDHEN, CDR2 SYDVKM. The CDR3 loop spans 16 amino acids. The CDR3 spells CASSAGHGGRAREQYF. CDR3 DNA sequence: TGTGCCAGCAGTGCCGGGCATGGAGGGAGGGCTAGGGAGCAGTACTTC.

V and J are TRBV30 and TRBJ2-3; 8 bases align to TRBD2. The CDR3 is made up of 14 amino acids. Germline CDR1 reads GTSNPN; CDR2 reads SVGIG (reference sequence). After removal of 3 bases from V and 3 bases from J, the junction contained 5 bases not matched to a gene. This CDR3 reads CAWRLAGLTDTQYF. The CDR3 coding sequence is TGTGCCTGGAGGTTAGCGGGGTTAACAGATACGCAGTATTTT.

The genes are TRBV7-2 and TRBJ1-5; D unresolved. This CDR3 has 14 amino acids. With 5 bases removed from V and 3 bases from J, the gap between germline ends came to 11 bases. The germline CDR1 and CDR2 sequences are SGHTA and FQGNSA. The CDR3 sequence is CASSPREVNQPQHF. CDR3 bases: TGTGCCAGCAGCCCGCGGGAGGTCAATCAGCCCCAGCATTTT.

V gene TRBV28 combines with J gene TRBJ2-7, with D perhaps TRBD1 (6 bases). V was pared by 5 bases and J by 3 bases, with 17 bases between. CDR1 and CDR2 from the germline V gene are MDHEN and SYDVKM. CDR3 length: 15 amino acids. DNA for the CDR3: TGTGCCAGCAGTGCCGGGACACAAACCTACTACGAGCAGTACTTC. It yields the protein CASSAGTQTYYEQYF.

The chain uses TRBV7-9 and TRBJ2-2; 13 bases are shared with TRBD2. Germline loops: CDR1 SEHNR, CDR2 FQNEAQ (reference sequence). The V and J ends lost 7 bases and 4 bases, in that order; junction bases with no gene match: 3. The CDR3 sequence is 15 residues long. The CDR3 is CASTRLAGGTGELFF. DNA of the CDR3: TGTGCCAGCACCAGACTAGCGGGGGGCACCGGGGAGCTGTTTTTT.

The rearrangement joins TRBV5-6 to TRBJ2-1, with 8 bases lining up with TRBD2. CDR3 length: 16 residues. Looked up from germline, CDR1 is SGHDT and CDR2 is YYEEEE. Trimming removed 3 bases from V and 1 base from J; junction bases left unmatched: 6. CDR3 loop: CASSSVSGISYNEQFF. The CDR3 coding sequence is TGTGCCAGCAGCTCGGTTAGCGGGATATCCTACAATGAGCAGTTCTTC.

The CDR3 region is CASSLDFGTVRDEKLFF. The DNA of the CDR3 is TGCGCCAGCAGCTTGGATTTCGGGACAGTGAGAGATGAAAAACTGTTTTTT. The V gene is TRBV5-1, the J gene TRBJ1-4; 7 bases map to TRBD1. This CDR3 is 17 amino acids long. Germline CDR1 is SGHRS and CDR2 is YFSETQ. V trimming: 0 bases; J trimming: 6 bases; junction bases outside the gene matches: 11.

V and J are TRBV5-1 and TRBJ2-2; 11 bases fit TRBD2. The J segment lost 4 bases and the V segment lost 4 bases, leaving 6 bases of the junction unmatched. CDR1 and CDR2 (germline): SGHRS, YFSETQ. This CDR3 is built from 16 residues. CDR3 nucleotides: TGCGCCAGCAGCCCCGGACTAGCGGGCGCCACCGGGGAGCTGTTTTTT. Translation: CASSPGLAGATGELFF.

The chain joins TRBV27 to TRBJ1-2; weak D call: TRBD1 (6 bases). The CDR3 sequence is 14 residues long. CDR1 is MNHEY and CDR2 is SMNVEV in the germline V gene (reference sequence). V was trimmed by 6 bases and J by 5 bases, leaving 16 bases between them. The CDR3 nucleotides read TGTGCCAGCAGCCTTACAGGGCCGAAGTATGGCTACACCTTC. This codes for CASSLTGPKYGYTF.

The chain recombines TRBV27 with TRBJ2-1; D unclear. CDR3 size: 14 residues. Germline values: CDR1 MNHEY, CDR2 SMNVEV (reference sequence). Trimming pared 0 bases from V and 6 bases from J, leaving 9 bases between. CDR3 sequence reads: CASSLSRQANEQFF. The CDR3 DNA follows: TGTGCCAGCAGTTTATCTAGGCAGGCCAATGAGCAGTTCTTC.

The genes are TRBV30 and TRBJ1-5; possible D gene TRBD1, 6 bases. The CDR3 extends over 13 amino acids. Trimming stripped 2 bases from V and 4 bases from J, with 9 bases between. Germline CDR1 reads GTSNPN; CDR2 reads SVGIG (reference sequence). The DNA for the CDR3 is TGTGCCTGGAGTCCAACAGGGAATCAGCCCCAGCATTTT. Protein product: CAWSPTGNQPQHF.

This clone was recorded only once. The chain combines TRBV9 with TRBJ1-3; D not resolved. The germline gives CDR1 SGDLS, CDR2 YYNGEE. The CDR3 runs to 16 residues. V was clipped by 0 bases and J by 6 bases, with 16 bases between them. In nucleotides, the CDR3 is TGTGCCAGCAGCGTAGAGGGAGAGGGTCGGGCAAACACCATATATTTT. It is translated as CASSVEGEGRANTIYF.

This rearrangement joins TRBV27 to TRBJ2-3; TRBD2 might be the D (5 bases). This CDR3 comprises 13 residues. The V end lost 5 bases, the J end lost 6 bases, and 12 bases lay between the germline ends. Per germline, CDR1 MNHEY and CDR2 SMNVEV (reference sequence). CDR3: CASSTSGTDTQYF. CDR3 in DNA: TGTGCCAGCAGTACTAGTGGTACGGATACGCAGTATTTT.

The V gene is TRBV7-9, the J gene TRBJ1-5; a weak D match, TRBD1 (6 bases). Germline assignment: CDR1 SEHNR and CDR2 FQNEAQ (reference sequence). This CDR3 contains 14 residues. The germline V and J ends were trimmed by 1 base and 7 bases, with 11 bases remaining between them. This chain's CDR3 is CASSLDAGDQPQHF. CDR3 in DNA: TGTGCCAGCAGCTTAGATGCAGGGGACCAGCCCCAGCATTTT. The whole variable domain, remainder taken from reference TRBV7-9 and TRBJ1-5, is DTGVSQNPRHKITKRGQNVTFRCDPISEHNRLYWYRQTLGQGPEFLTYFQNEAQLEKSRLLSDRFSAERPKGSFSTLEIQRTEQGDSAMYLCASSLDAGDQPQHFGDGTRLSIL.

This chain uses TRBV19 with TRBJ1-5, with D perhaps TRBD1 (5 bases). Per the germline V gene, CDR1 is LNHDA and CDR2 is SQIVND (reference sequence). This CDR3 is 16 amino acids long. Trimming took 3 bases from V and 4 from J, leaving 16 bases between them. The CDR3 DNA is TGTGCCAGTAGTATCCCCGGGGGGTTACGGAATCAGCCCCAGCATTTT. Translating gives CASSIPGGLRNQPQHF. The full variable domain, with the rest looked up from reference TRBV19 and TRBJ1-5, is DGGITQSPKYLFRKEGQNVTLSCEQNLNHDAMYWYRQDPGQGLRLIYYSQIVNDFQKGDIAEGYSVSREKKESFPLTVTSAQKNPTAFYLCASSIPGGLRNQPQHFGDGTRLSIL.

This chain links TRBV6-5 with TRBJ1-6, with a tentative D call TRBD1 (5 bases). The CDR3 extends over 14 amino acids. V was shortened by 7 bases and J by 7 bases, with 14 bases between the two germline ends. Per germline, CDR1 MNHEY and CDR2 SVGAGI. This chain's CDR3 is CASTWDWKNSPLHF. CDR3 in DNA: TGTGCCAGCACTTGGGACTGGAAGAATTCACCCCTCCACTTT.

V gene TRBV10-3 combines with J gene TRBJ2-2, with 13 bases matching TRBD2. Germline CDR1 ENHRY, CDR2 SYGVKD. Trimming cost V 3 bases and J 3 bases; bases outside gene matches: 13. This CDR3 is 20 amino acids long. The CDR3 is CAISDKVRTSGRRDTGELFF. The CDR3 DNA reads TGTGCCATCAGTGATAAGGTGAGGACTAGCGGGAGAAGAGACACCGGGGAGCTGTTTTTT.

This chain links TRBV30 with TRBJ2-2, with D hard to call. V lost 0 bases and J lost 0, with 5 bases in between. Germline-derived CDR1 and CDR2 are GTSNPN and SVGIG (reference sequence). The CDR3 extends over 14 amino acids. The CDR3: CAWSVYTNTGELFF. The CDR3 DNA reads as TGTGCCTGGAGTGTTTATACGAACACCGGGGAGCTGTTTTTT.

The rearrangement uses TRBV4-2 and TRBJ2-1, with D hard to call. CDR1 LGHNA and CDR2 YNFKEQ come from the germline V gene. Trimming removed 3 bases at V and 10 bases at J, with 16 bases between. This CDR3 is 14 amino acids long. The DNA for the CDR3 is TGTGCCAGCAGCCAGTCCACCAGGTTGGTGGAGCAGTTCTTC. As protein: CASSQSTRLVEQFF.

Here the CDR3 reads CASSLGGGASGRDTQYF. In DNA form, the CDR3 reads TGTGCCAGCAGCTTAGGCGGCGGGGCTAGCGGGAGAGATACGCAGTATTTT. The chain uses TRBV7-8 and TRBJ2-3; 10 nucleotides line up with TRBD2. The length of the CDR3 is 17 residues. The V and J ends lost 1 base and 5 bases, in that order; junction bases with no gene match: 9. CDR1 and CDR2 from the germline V gene are SGHVS and FQNEAQ.

This clone came up a few times. The chain combines TRBV6-5 with TRBJ2-1, with 11 bases matching TRBD2. The V gene end was trimmed by 4 bases and the J gene end by 9 bases; junction bases not matched to a gene: 5. Germline CDR1 MNHEY, CDR2 SVGAGI. CDR3 length: 14 amino acids. The CDR3 reads CASSFSGGAREQFF. Written as DNA, the CDR3 is TGTGCCAGCAGTTTTAGCGGGGGGGCGCGTGAGCAGTTCTTC.

The chain couples TRBV19 to TRBJ1-2, with TRBD1 matching over 7 bases. V was clipped by 7 bases and J by 2 bases; unmatched bases: 7. From germline, CDR1 is LNHDA and CDR2 SQIVND (reference sequence). The CDR3 consists of 14 residues. The CDR3 DNA is TGTGCCAGTACCCCGACAGGGTCAAACTATGGCTACACCTTC. Amino acid sequence: CASTPTGSNYGYTF.

The genes are TRBV19 and TRBJ2-5; TRBD2 is a possible D gene (6 bases). Trimming took 5 bases from V and 3 from J, leaving 10 bases between them. The germline CDR1 and CDR2 sequences are LNHDA and SQIVND (reference sequence). The CDR3 is 13 residues long. For the CDR3, the DNA is TGTGCCAGTAGTGGCACTAGCAAAGAGACCCAGTACTTC. The encoded protein is CASSGTSKETQYF.

V is TRBV7-8 and J is TRBJ2-1, with a weak D call TRBD2 (6 bases). Germline CDR1 reads SGHVS; CDR2 reads FQNEAQ. Trimming pared 4 bases from V and 10 bases from J, leaving 17 bases between. CDR3 length equals 14 residues. Written as DNA, the CDR3 is TGTGCCAGCAGCTCAATCAGGTCGGGGGTCGAGCAGTTCTTC. As protein: CASSSIRSGVEQFF.